These 24 T cell receptor beta chains were all obtained from the same sample, sequenced in a study of shared clonotypes between healthy human individuals. TCRdb's copy holds only in-frame clones and misses some; the assay was immunoSEQ multiplex PCR. The sample has approximately 110,000 clones; less than 80% are singletons. The sequenced sample consisted of memory CD8+ T cells sorted from blood. Subset noted: CD45RO+ cells pooled with CCR7-negative TemRA cells. These receptors all stem from a woman aged 25 to 39 in good health.

The CDR3 DNA sequence: TGTGCCAGCAGTTTAACCCCAGGGGGTTGGGTCTATGGCTACACCTTC. Its protein is CASSLTPGGWVYGYTF. The genes are TRBV28 and TRBJ1-2, with 7 bases lining up with TRBD1. This CDR3 has 16 amino acids. V lost 2 bases to trimming and J lost 4 bases; unmatched junction nucleotides: 10. Germline loops: CDR1 MDHEN, CDR2 SYDVKM.

V and J are TRBV29-1 and TRBJ1-1; D is ambiguous. The ends were cut back, 4 bases at V and 4 bases at J, with 13 bases in the middle. The germline V gene has CDR1 SQVTM and CDR2 ANQGSEA. The CDR3 extends over 13 amino acids. CDR3 region: CSVAEGVTTEAFF. In DNA, the CDR3 is TGCAGCGTTGCCGAGGGCGTGACCACTGAAGCTTTCTTT. The whole variable domain, filled in from reference TRBV29-1 and TRBJ1-1, reads SAVISQKPSRDICQRGTSLTIQCQVDSQVTMMFWYRQQPGQSLTLIATANQGSEATYESGFVIDKFPISRPNLTFSTLTVSNMSPEDSSIYLCSVAEGVTTEAFFGQGTRLTVV.

A word on this clone: The sample contains more than one DNA sequence encoding this CDR3. The chain has TRBV7-6 and TRBJ2-7, with D unresolved. Germline V gives CDR1 SGHVS, CDR2 FNYEAQ. V lost 4 bases to trimming and J lost 0 bases, with 4 bases between them. This CDR3 is 12 amino acids long. The CDR3 DNA reads TGTGCCAGCAGCTCCAGCTCCTACGAGCAGTACTTC. It codes for CASSSSSYEQYF.

V usage is TRBV5-6 and J usage is TRBJ2-5; 8 nucleotides align to TRBD1. Trimming cost V 4 bases and J 2 bases; bases outside gene matches: 4. The CDR3 contains 14 residues. Germline values: CDR1 SGHDT, CDR2 YYEEEE. The CDR3 sequence is CASSRGTGQETQYF. The CDR3 DNA sequence: TGTGCCAGCAGCCGAGGGACAGGACAAGAGACCCAGTACTTC.

V and J are TRBV18 and TRBJ2-3, with 8 bases lining up with TRBD1. Germline-derived CDR1 and CDR2 are KGHSH and LQKENI. The CDR3 loop spans 16 amino acids. The V segment lost 2 bases and the J segment 4 bases; nucleotides outside the gene matches: 8. CDR3 amino acids: CASSPILGQGPDTQYF. The CDR3 region has the DNA TGTGCCAGCTCACCAATCCTAGGACAGGGACCAGATACGCAGTATTTT. The variable domain in full, with the rest retrieved from reference TRBV18 and TRBJ2-3, is NAGVMQNPRHLVRRRGQEARLRCSPMKGHSHVYWYRQLPEEGLKFMVYLQKENIIDESGMPKERFSAEFPKEGPSILRIQQVVRGDSAAYFCASSPILGQGPDTQYFGPGTRLTVL.

The chain links TRBV27 to TRBJ1-2; TRBD1 aligns across 7 bases. J was trimmed by 7 bases and V by 6 bases; bases with no gene match: 11. This CDR3 has 14 amino acids. CDR1 MNHEY and CDR2 SMNVEV come from the germline V gene (reference sequence). Here the CDR3 reads CASRGGTAVSGYTF. DNA for the CDR3: TGTGCCAGCAGGGGAGGGACAGCAGTCTCTGGCTACACCTTC.

This clone appeared a few times. The V gene is TRBV25-1, the J gene TRBJ2-1; D gene ambiguous. Germline CDR1 reads MGHDK; CDR2 reads SYGVNS. This CDR3 spans 15 amino acids. V dropped 3 bases and J dropped 2 bases, with 11 bases sitting between them. This chain's CDR3 is CASSDVSLAYNEQFF. The CDR3 nucleotides read TGTGCCAGCAGTGATGTCAGCCTTGCCTACAATGAGCAGTTCTTC.

V is TRBV6-6 and J is TRBJ2-5; no reliable D call. V was trimmed by 6 bases and J by 2 bases, leaving 13 bases between them. The CDR3 spans 14 residues. From germline, CDR1 is MNHNY and CDR2 SVGAGI (reference sequence). CDR3 amino acids: CASSLDPPQETQYF. In nucleotides, the CDR3 is TGTGCCAGCAGCTTGGACCCTCCACAAGAGACCCAGTACTTC.

V usage is TRBV19 and J usage is TRBJ2-1; TRBD2 matches 13 bases. Germline CDR1 reads LNHDA; CDR2 reads SQIVND (reference sequence). The CDR3 contains 16 residues. Trimming took 7 bases from V and 5 from J; bases not matched to a gene: 8. The CDR3 DNA is TGTGCCAGTACCCCCGGACTAGCGGGAGCCCACAATGAGCAGTTCTTC. Its protein product is CASTPGLAGAHNEQFF.

With regard to this clone: A read error may be the cause here, since a much bigger clone is one base away. V and J are TRBV28 and TRBJ1-5; D gene uncertain. The germline V and J ends were trimmed by 5 bases and 5 bases, with 1 base remaining between them. Per germline, CDR1 MDHEN and CDR2 SYDVKM. The CDR3 has 10 amino acids. CDR3 amino acids: CASSDQPQHF. The CDR3 DNA follows: TGTGCCAGCAGTGATCAGCCCCAGCATTTT.

The genes are TRBV13 and TRBJ2-1; D gene uncertain. Germline lookup yields CDR1 PRHDT and CDR2 FYEKMQ (reference sequence). This CDR3 has 12 residues. Trimming took 8 bases from V and 8 from J, leaving 13 bases between them. The CDR3 loop is CASFLRWDEQFF. CDR3 coding DNA: TGTGCCAGCTTTTTGCGATGGGATGAGCAGTTCTTC.

This clone came up a few times. Germline is not matched at one junction end, which may reflect a read error. The genes are TRBV7-2 and TRBJ1-3, with D perhaps TRBD1 (5 bases). The CDR3 runs to 12 residues. Germline CDR1 and CDR2: SGHTA and FQGNSA. CDR3 residues: CASSLDVRTNDF. CDR3 nucleotides: TGTGCCAGCAGCTTAGATGTCCGGACAAATGATTTT.

The table lists this clone with a few counts. The chain joins TRBV7-9 to TRBJ2-7; TRBD1 matches 10 bases. V trimming: 5 bases; J trimming: 5 bases; junction bases outside the gene matches: 9. CDR1 SEHNR and CDR2 FQNEAQ come from the germline V gene (reference sequence). CDR3 length equals 15 residues. This chain's CDR3 is CASSPGTGEIHEQYF. In nucleotides, the CDR3 is TGTGCCAGCAGCCCGGGGACAGGGGAAATCCACGAGCAGTACTTC.

The chain carries TRBV6-6 and TRBJ1-2; D gene unclear. V lost 0 bases to trimming and J lost 2 bases, with 4 bases between them. The CDR3 sequence is 13 residues long. Per germline, CDR1 MNHNY and CDR2 SVGAGI (reference sequence). CDR3 protein: CASSYSDNYGYTF. As DNA, the CDR3 is TGTGCCAGCAGTTACTCGGACAACTATGGCTACACCTTC.

The chain links TRBV27 to TRBJ1-1, with a weak D call TRBD1 (5 bases). CDR1 and CDR2 from the germline V gene are MNHEY and SMNVEV (reference sequence). The V gene lost 2 bases and the J gene lost 1 base, with 14 bases spanning the gap. The CDR3 has 16 residues. The CDR3 bases are TGTGCCAGCAGTTTAGGGCCCGGGACGGGGAACACTGAAGCTTTCTTT. Amino acids: CASSLGPGTGNTEAFF.

The chain recombines TRBV6-1 with TRBJ1-1; D not certain. The CDR3 extends over 13 amino acids. V lost 10 bases and J 1 base, leaving 13 bases between the germline ends. CDR1 and CDR2 from the germline V gene are MNHNS and SASEGT. CDR3 protein: CATNGRWNTEAFF. The DNA of the CDR3 is TGTGCCACCAACGGCCGGTGGAACACTGAAGCTTTCTTT.

This rearrangement joins TRBV5-4 to TRBJ1-2; 8 bases are shared with TRBD1. With 3 bases clipped from V and 3 bases from J, the junction kept 7 bases outside the gene matches. CDR1 is SGHNT and CDR2 is YYREEE in the germline V gene (reference sequence). The CDR3 loop spans 15 amino acids. CDR3 bases: TGTGCCAGCAGCTCACCATCGACAGGGGACTATGGCTACACCTTC. This sequence encodes CASSSPSTGDYGYTF. Variable domain in full (rest from reference TRBV5-4 and TRBJ1-2): ETGVTQSPTHLIKTRGQQVTLRCSSQSGHNTVSWYQQALGQGPQFIFQYYREEENGRGNFPPRFSGLQFPNYSSELNVNALELDDSALYLCASSSPSTGDYGYTFGSGTRLTVV.

V is TRBV15 and J is TRBJ1-4, with unresolved D. V lost 4 bases and J 4 bases, leaving 13 bases between the germline ends. Germline values: CDR1 LNHNV, CDR2 YYDKDF (reference sequence). The CDR3 is 15 amino acids. CDR3 sequence: CATSTGPLINEKLFF. DNA of the CDR3: TGTGCCACCAGCACCGGACCGCTCATTAATGAAAAACTGTTTTTT.

The rearrangement joins TRBV28 to TRBJ2-2; D call uncertain. Trimming removed 7 bases at V and 0 bases at J, with 18 bases between. The CDR3 has 17 residues. CDR1 is MDHEN and CDR2 is SYDVKM in the germline V gene. CDR3 sequence (DNA): TGTGCCAGCACCATGCAGGTTCTCACTCCGAACACCGGGGAGCTGTTTTTT. Protein product: CASTMQVLTPNTGELFF.

The genes are TRBV6-5 and TRBJ2-1; the match to TRBD2 covers 9 bases. The CDR3 covers 16 residues. CDR1 and CDR2 from the germline V gene are MNHEY and SVGAGI. With 0 bases clipped from V and 7 bases from J, the junction kept 7 bases outside the gene matches. The CDR3 loop reads CASSYSGAGGSNEQFF. Written as DNA, the CDR3 is TGTGCCAGCAGTTACTCGGGAGCGGGAGGCAGTAATGAGCAGTTCTTC.

The rearrangement uses TRBV27 and TRBJ2-7; TRBD2 aligns across 14 bases. The CDR3 is 14 amino acids. The junction had 9 bases not matched to a gene; V was cut back by 8 bases and J by 9 bases. Germline V lookup: CDR1 MNHEY, CDR2 SMNVEV (reference sequence). The CDR3 protein is CASGTGLAGEGQYF. As DNA, the CDR3 is TGTGCCAGCGGGACGGGACTAGCGGGAGAGGGGCAGTACTTC.

The V call is TRBV27, the J call TRBJ1-6; 10 bases agree with TRBD1. The CDR3 contains 16 residues. The germline V gene has CDR1 MNHEY and CDR2 SMNVEV (reference sequence). V lost 0 bases, J lost 6 bases, and 2 bases stayed unmatched. The CDR3 region is CASSLSGQGFNSPLHF. The CDR3 DNA reads as TGTGCCAGCAGTTTATCGGGACAGGGGTTTAATTCACCCCTCCACTTT.

This sequence joins TRBV7-3 and TRBJ2-1; D may be TRBD1 or TRBD2 (5 bases each). The V gene's germline CDR1 is SGHTA and CDR2 FQGTGA. V lost 7 bases to trimming and J lost 3 bases, with 16 bases between them. This CDR3 comprises 15 residues. The CDR3 here is CASIPAGTYYNEQFF. DNA for the CDR3: TGTGCCAGCATACCCGCCGGGACCTACTACAATGAGCAGTTCTTC.

The chain employs TRBV18 and TRBJ1-2, with 10 positions matching TRBD1. This CDR3 has 15 amino acids. The trim removed 3 bases at V and 3 bases at J, leaving 4 bases unmatched. Germline lookup yields CDR1 KGHSH and CDR2 LQKENI. CDR3 nucleotides: TGTGCCAGCTCACCCCCGGGACAGGGGTACTATGGCTACACCTTC. Its translation is CASSPPGQGYYGYTF.